The 11 T cell receptor beta chains given below trace back to one sample, sequenced in a study of cytomegalovirus exposure and HLA in healthy donors. The PCR contained 60 Vbeta and 13 Jbeta primers. Assay used: immunoSEQ multiplex PCR; TCRdb lists only in-frame clones, some missing. The sample contains some 160,000 clones, approximately 83% of which appear only once. The sample taken for sequencing was PBMCs. The receptors were gathered from a woman in her late teens or twenties in good health and CMV-seronegative.

The rearrangement links TRBV19 to TRBJ2-2, with 7 positions matching TRBD1. The CDR3 runs 14 residues. The germline V gene has CDR1 LNHDA and CDR2 SQIVND (reference sequence). The V gene end was trimmed by 3 bases and the J gene end by 6 bases; junction bases not matched to a gene: 4. CDR3 in amino acids: CASSMRQGPGELFF. The CDR3 DNA reads TGTGCCAGTAGTATGAGACAGGGTCCCGGGGAGCTGTTTTTT. Looking up the rest from reference TRBV19 and TRBJ2-2 gives the full variable domain: DGGITQSPKYLFRKEGQNVTLSCEQNLNHDAMYWYRQDPGQGLRLIYYSQIVNDFQKGDIAEGYSVSREKKESFPLTVTSAQKNPTAFYLCASSMRQGPGELFFGEGSRLTVL.

This clone occurred once. The chain recombines TRBV11-2 with TRBJ1-2; 7 nucleotides align to TRBD1. Trimming removed 6 bases from V and 8 bases from J; junction bases left unmatched: 12. Per germline, CDR1 SGHAT and CDR2 FQNNGV. This CDR3 has 14 amino acids. The CDR3 loop reads CASRSPRQGSGYTF. In nucleotides, the CDR3 is TGTGCCAGCAGGTCCCCCAGACAGGGTAGCGGCTACACCTTC.

The chain recombines TRBV6-1 with TRBJ1-5; 9 nucleotides match TRBD1. The V segment lost 5 bases and the J segment 3 bases; nucleotides outside the gene matches: 5. CDR3 length equals 15 residues. The germline V gene encodes CDR1 MNHNS and CDR2 SASEGT. This chain's CDR3 is CASSPDRGTNQPQHF. The CDR3 DNA reads as TGTGCCAGCAGTCCGGACAGGGGCACCAATCAGCCCCAGCATTTT.

V and J are TRBV13 and TRBJ2-7; TRBD2 aligns across 7 bases. V shed 4 bases, J shed 5 bases, and the junction held 2 bases outside the gene matches. The CDR3 covers 12 residues. Germline V gene sequence: CDR1 PRHDT, CDR2 FYEKMQ (reference sequence). The CDR3 reads CASSSGTNEQYF. CDR3 coding DNA: TGTGCCAGCAGCTCCGGGACTAACGAGCAGTACTTC.

This chain uses TRBV19 with TRBJ1-1; 7 bases agree with TRBD1. Germline lookup yields CDR1 LNHDA and CDR2 SQIVND (reference sequence). J gave up 0 bases and V 7 bases, and 5 bases lay outside the gene matches. There are 14 residues in the CDR3. The CDR3 reads CASTEGQMNTEAFF. DNA for the CDR3: TGTGCCAGTACCGAGGGACAGATGAACACTGAAGCTTTCTTT.

The CDR3: CAWSPRTGYLRSYGYTF. DNA for the CDR3: TGTGCCTGGAGTCCTCGGACAGGGTACCTCCGCAGCTATGGCTACACCTTC. The chain uses TRBV30 and TRBJ1-2; 8 bases are shared with TRBD1. There are 17 residues in the CDR3. V shed 2 bases and J 4 bases; nucleotides not matched to a gene: 15. Germline loops: CDR1 GTSNPN, CDR2 SVGIG (reference sequence). The full variable domain, rest sourced from reference TRBV30 and TRBJ1-2, is SQTIHQWPATLVQPVGSPLSLECTVEGTSNPNLYWYRQAAGRGLQLLFYSVGIGQISSEVPQNLSASRPQDRQFILSSKKLLLSDSGFYLCAWSPRTGYLRSYGYTFGSGTRLTVV.

The rearrangement uses TRBV29-1 and TRBJ2-7; 7 bases are a match to TRBD2. Trimming cost V 4 bases and J 3 bases; bases outside gene matches: 6. Looked up from germline, CDR1 is SQVTM and CDR2 is ANQGSEA. CDR3 length: 13 residues. CDR3 coding DNA: TGCAGCGTTGTTGGGGGGGAGGGCTACGAGCAGTACTTC. Translated: CSVVGGEGYEQYF.

This clone was detected a few times. V is TRBV4-2 and J is TRBJ2-3; 14 bases line up with TRBD2. With V trimmed by 1 base and J by 2 bases, 2 bases remained unmatched. The germline CDR1 and CDR2 sequences are LGHNA and YNFKEQ. The CDR3 length is 17 residues. CDR3 sequence reads: CASSQGLAGGITDTQYF. CDR3 coding DNA: TGTGCCAGCAGCCAAGGACTAGCGGGGGGGATCACAGATACGCAGTATTTT.

This clone was seen a few times. The V gene is TRBV4-2, the J gene TRBJ1-2, with a possible D match to TRBD1 (6 bases). The CDR3 loop spans 14 amino acids. V was pared by 2 bases and J by 4 bases, with 11 bases between. In germline, CDR1 is LGHNA, CDR2 YNFKEQ. Here the CDR3 DNA reads TGTGCCAGCAGCCAAAACAGGGTACCCTATGGCTACACCTTC. This codes for CASSQNRVPYGYTF.

The table lists this clone with a few counts. The rearrangement joins TRBV2 to TRBJ1-3, with 10 nucleotides matching TRBD1. The CDR3 runs to 14 residues. J gave up 4 bases and V 5 bases, and 2 bases lay outside the gene matches. Germline CDR1 reads SNHLY; CDR2 reads FYNNEI. The CDR3 loop reads CASSRTGGGNTIYF. CDR3 bases: TGTGCCAGCAGTAGGACAGGGGGAGGAAACACCATATATTTT.

By its share, this clone is medium-sized (0.01 to 0.1%). The chain uses TRBV5-4 and TRBJ1-5; weak D call: TRBD1 (5 bases). Germline lookup yields CDR1 SGHNT and CDR2 YYREEE (reference sequence). V was shortened by 10 bases and J by 5 bases, with 16 bases between the two germline ends. There are 13 residues in the CDR3. The CDR3 sequence: CAPRGGGDQPQHF. For the CDR3, the DNA is TGTGCCCCCCGTGGGGGGGGTGATCAGCCCCAGCATTTT.